Listed here are 20 T cell receptor beta chains from one sample, sequenced in a study of blood T cell repertoires in COVID-19. Sequenced by immunoSEQ multiplex PCR; TCRdb stores in-frame clones only, minus some. The repertoire holds about 180,000 clones, under 85% seen once, with more than 7.5% in the top ten. The sample was peripheral blood. The receptor source for this set is a woman in her seventies with COVID-19, enrolled during active disease.

The chain combines TRBV27 with TRBJ2-2; TRBD1 might be the D (6 bases). Germline CDR1 reads MNHEY; CDR2 reads SMNVEV (reference sequence). The V end was cut by 6 bases, the J end by 3 bases, with 11 bases between. The CDR3 is made up of 14 amino acids. In nucleotides, the CDR3 is TGTGCCAGCAGGATTAGACAGGACACCGGGGAGCTGTTTTTT. The encoded protein is CASRIRQDTGELFF.

The rearrangement uses TRBV5-1 and TRBJ2-1; tentative D call: TRBD2 (5 bases). There are 15 residues in the CDR3. The V end lost 0 bases, the J end lost 0 bases, and 7 bases lay between the germline ends. Germline values: CDR1 SGHRS, CDR2 YFSETQ. The CDR3 loop reads CASSLVGVSYNEQFF. Written as DNA, the CDR3 is TGCGCCAGCAGCTTGGTCGGGGTCTCCTACAATGAGCAGTTCTTC. The full variable domain, its missing parts supplied by reference TRBV5-1 and TRBJ2-1, is KAGVTQTPRYLIKTRGQQVTLSCSPISGHRSVSWYQQTPGQGLQFLFEYFSETQRNKGNFPGRFSGRQFSNSRSEMNVSTLELGDSALYLCASSLVGVSYNEQFFGPGTRLTVL.

The chain links TRBV28 to TRBJ1-5, with 8 bases identical to TRBD1. This CDR3 is built from 14 residues. CDR1 and CDR2 from the germline V gene are MDHEN and SYDVKM. The V and J ends lost 2 bases and 7 bases, in that order; junction bases with no gene match: 4. The CDR3 DNA sequence: TGTGCCAGCAGTTTACGGACAGGGAAGCAGCCCCAGCATTTT. Translating it yields CASSLRTGKQPQHF.

The chain recombines TRBV19 with TRBJ1-1, with D unresolved. CDR3 length equals 13 residues. In germline, CDR1 is LNHDA, CDR2 SQIVND (reference sequence). With 7 bases removed from V and 7 bases from J, the gap between germline ends came to 16 bases. CDR3 loop: CASTWTLSGEAFF. CDR3 coding DNA: TGTGCCAGTACTTGGACTCTCTCGGGTGAAGCTTTCTTT.

This sequence joins TRBV7-2 and TRBJ2-3; D might be TRBD2 (5 bases). Germline lookup yields CDR1 SGHTA and CDR2 FQGNSA. Trimming removed 5 bases from V and 1 base from J, with 13 bases in between. The CDR3 extends over 15 amino acids. CDR3 sequence (DNA): TGTGCCAGCAGCGCGACGGGAACCCGCACAGATACGCAGTATTTT. Amino acids: CASSATGTRTDTQYF.

The V gene is TRBV18, the J gene TRBJ1-4; the D gene is possibly TRBD1 (6 bases). Trimming left V 3 bases short and J 7 bases short, with 15 bases between. The CDR3 covers 15 residues. Germline V gene lookup returns CDR1 KGHSH and CDR2 LQKENI. Here the CDR3 DNA reads TGTGCCAGCTCACCGGGACATAATGGTGGTGAAAAACTGTTTTTT. It is translated as CASSPGHNGGEKLFF.

CDR3 sequence (DNA): TGTGCCAGCAATCCCGACAGGACTGAAGCTTTCTTT. Encoded protein: CASNPDRTEAFF. V usage is TRBV12-3 or TRBV12-4 and J usage is TRBJ1-1, with a possible D match to TRBD1 (6 bases). The CDR3 loop spans 12 amino acids. V was trimmed by 7 bases and J by 5 bases, leaving 11 bases between them.

The rearrangement links TRBV2 to TRBJ1-2; 7 nucleotides align to TRBD1. The CDR3 totals 12 residues. Looked up from germline, CDR1 is SNHLY and CDR2 is FYNNEI. V shed 10 bases and J 7 bases; nucleotides not matched to a gene: 9. For the CDR3, the DNA is TGTGCCACGAAGGGGGCCGAGCGTGGCTACACCTTC. Its protein product is CATKGAERGYTF. Combining the CDR3 with reference TRBV2 and TRBJ1-2 gives the whole variable domain EPEVTQTPSHQVTQMGQEVILRCVPISNHLYFYWYRQILGQKVEFLVSFYNNEISEKSEIFDDQFSVERPDGSNFTLKIRSTKLEDSAMYFCATKGAERGYTFGSGTRLTVV.

The CDR3 nucleotides are TGTGCCGCCTTGACAGCGAACACTGAAGCTTTCTTT. This encodes CAALTANTEAFF. The chain has TRBV28 and TRBJ1-1; maybe TRBD1 (5 bases). Between the trimmed V and J ends, which lost 11 bases and 1 base, there was a span of 11 bases. CDR1 and CDR2 (germline): MDHEN, SYDVKM. There are 12 residues in the CDR3.

V gene TRBV5-1 combines with J gene TRBJ2-1; 14 nucleotides match TRBD2. The CDR3 has 17 residues. From germline, CDR1 is SGHRS and CDR2 YFSETQ. V gave up 7 bases and J gave up 10 bases; unmatched junction bases: 16. The DNA of the CDR3 is TGCGCCAGCTCTAAAACCCCGGGACTAGCGGGAGCCAAGGAGCAGTTCTTC. Translation gives CASSKTPGLAGAKEQFF.

The V and J genes are TRBV28 and TRBJ1-1; a possible D gene is TRBD1 (5 bases). The CDR3 runs 16 residues. From germline, CDR1 is MDHEN and CDR2 SYDVKM. V gave up 7 bases and J gave up 1 base, with 19 bases separating them. For the CDR3, the DNA is TGTGCCAGCACTTCGTGGTGGGGCCCCCAGAACACTGAAGCTTTCTTT. Its translation is CASTSWWGPQNTEAFF. Supplemented by reference TRBV28 and TRBJ1-1, the full variable domain reads DVKVTQSSRYLVKRTGEKVFLECVQDMDHENMFWYRQDPGLGLRLIYFSYDVKMKEKGDIPEGYSVSREKKERFSLILESASTNQTSMYLCASTSWWGPQNTEAFFGQGTRLTVV.

The chain is built from TRBV28 and TRBJ1-1; D gene unclear. V was trimmed by 6 bases and J by 4 bases, leaving 15 bases between them. The CDR3 is 14 residues long. Germline values: CDR1 MDHEN, CDR2 SYDVKM. The CDR3 DNA reads as TGTGCCAGCAGGTTACTCGGGGTGAGCACTGAAGCTTTCTTT. Translation gives CASRLLGVSTEAFF.

This clone appeared once. V is TRBV7-8 and J is TRBJ1-5, with TRBD1 matching 9 bases. The V segment lost 6 bases and the J segment 0 bases; nucleotides outside the gene matches: 9. Germline V gene lookup returns CDR1 SGHVS and CDR2 FQNEAQ. This CDR3 is built from 17 residues. The CDR3 spells CASSYRGRGYSNQPQHF. Written as DNA, the CDR3 is TGTGCCAGCAGTTACAGGGGGCGGGGGTATAGCAATCAGCCCCAGCATTTT.

The V and J genes are TRBV6-7 and TRBJ2-7, with a tentative D call TRBD2 (5 bases). TRBV6-7 is an ORF for which the function is uncertain. The CDR3 is 17 amino acids. The V and J ends lost 0 bases and 1 base respectively, with 16 bases between them. This CDR3 is CASSYSRRAAPSYEQYF. CDR3 sequence (DNA): TGTGCCAGCAGTTACTCGAGACGAGCGGCTCCATCCTACGAGCAGTACTTC.

The chain recombines TRBV19 with TRBJ2-1; the match to TRBD2 covers 11 bases. V lost 4 bases, J lost 7 bases, and 12 bases stayed unmatched. The V gene's germline CDR1 is LNHDA and CDR2 SQIVND (reference sequence). The CDR3 totals 17 residues. The chain's CDR3 is CASSRYIAGGPGNEQFF. Here the CDR3 DNA reads TGTGCCAGTAGTAGATACATAGCGGGAGGGCCAGGGAATGAGCAGTTCTTC.

The CDR3 loop reads CASSRDRGTGNTIYF. The DNA for the CDR3 is TGTGCCAGCAGCCGGGACAGGGGGACTGGAAACACCATATATTTT. The chain links TRBV7-2 to TRBJ1-3; 11 bases are shared with TRBD1. The germline CDR1 and CDR2 sequences are SGHTA and FQGNSA. This CDR3 has 15 residues. V lost 5 bases and J lost 2; bases outside the gene matches: 2.

J is TRBJ1-3 and V is TRBV28, with 8 bases fitting TRBD1. With 8 bases clipped from V and 4 bases from J, the junction kept 7 bases outside the gene matches. The germline V gene has CDR1 MDHEN and CDR2 SYDVKM. This CDR3 has 14 amino acids. The CDR3 here is CASLDRGGGNTIYF. CDR3 coding DNA: TGTGCCAGCCTCGACAGGGGAGGGGGAAACACCATATATTTT.

The chain uses TRBV5-6 and TRBJ2-1, with 11 bases matching TRBD2. The CDR3 is made up of 16 amino acids. Looked up from germline, CDR1 is SGHDT and CDR2 is YYEEEE. V was clipped by 5 bases and J by 0 bases; unmatched bases: 4. The CDR3 here is CASSQGLADSYNEQFF. The CDR3 DNA reads as TGTGCCAGCAGTCAGGGACTAGCGGACTCCTACAATGAGCAGTTCTTC.

The rearrangement links TRBV7-6 to TRBJ1-1, with a possible D match to TRBD1 (6 bases). The germline V gene encodes CDR1 SGHVS and CDR2 FNYEAQ. V was shortened by 5 bases and J by 1 base, with 11 bases between the two germline ends. CDR3 length: 14 amino acids. The CDR3 DNA reads as TGTGCCAGCAGCCCCCGGACAGCGAACACTGAAGCTTTCTTT. This encodes CASSPRTANTEAFF.

The V gene is TRBV7-2, the J gene TRBJ1-4, with no clear D. Trimming pared 1 base from V and 8 bases from J, leaving 11 bases between. The V gene's germline CDR1 is SGHTA and CDR2 FQGNSA. The CDR3 contains 14 residues. The CDR3 reads CASSLDGAAEKLFF. Here the CDR3 DNA reads TGTGCCAGCAGCTTAGACGGTGCGGCAGAAAAACTGTTTTTT.